Here is one T cell receptor beta chain with its context. V gave up 6 bases and J gave up 2 bases; unmatched junction bases: 11. Germline V gene lookup returns CDR1 LNHDA and CDR2 SQIVND (reference sequence). The CDR3 consists of 17 residues. This sample is part of a study of blood T cell repertoires in COVID-19. Study at large: T cells, B-cell-depleted T cells, or PBMCs supplied cDNA or gDNA.

The protocol was immunoSEQ multiplex PCR, while the TCRdb copy is restricted to in-frame clones and leaves out a portion. The data hold 200,000 to 250,000 clones, with 85% to 90% observed a single time. The rearrangement uses TRBV19 and TRBJ1-5; 9 bases fit TRBD1. The clonotype originates from a woman between 45 and 65 years old with COVID-19, enrolled during active disease. Sequences were obtained from peripheral blood. CDR3 sequence (DNA): TGTGCCAGTAGATCGGACAGGGGAGGCTATCGCAATCAGCCCCAGCATTTT. Translated, it gives CASRSDRGGYRNQPQHF.